The source of this T cell receptor (beta chain) is a study of technical replicates of blood from several donors. TCRdb keeps only in-frame clones here, not all; method: immunoSEQ multiplex PCR. The sample contains about 91,000 clones, around 90% of which appear only once. Germline loops: CDR1 MDHEN, CDR2 SYDVKM. The CDR3 runs 18 residues. Trimming pared 7 bases from V and 0 bases from J, leaving 24 bases between. The sequenced sample was T cells isolated from PBMCs. The TCR sequence derives from a human donor in good health. The genes are TRBV28 and TRBJ1-1; tentatively, D is TRBD1 (5 bases). As DNA, the CDR3 is TGTGCCAGCACCTCATCCGGGGGGTGGGTCCCGTTGAACACTGAAGCTTTCTTT. Protein: CASTSSGGWVPLNTEAFF.